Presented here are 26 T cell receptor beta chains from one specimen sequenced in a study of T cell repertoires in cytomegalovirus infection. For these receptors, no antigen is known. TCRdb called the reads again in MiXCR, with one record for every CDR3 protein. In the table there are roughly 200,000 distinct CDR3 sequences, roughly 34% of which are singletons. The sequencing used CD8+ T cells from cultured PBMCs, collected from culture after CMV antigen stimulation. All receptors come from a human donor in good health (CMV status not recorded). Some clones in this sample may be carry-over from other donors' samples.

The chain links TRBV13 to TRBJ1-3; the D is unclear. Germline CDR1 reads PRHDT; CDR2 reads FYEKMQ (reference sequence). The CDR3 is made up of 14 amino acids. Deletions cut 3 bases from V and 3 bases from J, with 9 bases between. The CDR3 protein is CASSLGTYGNTIYF. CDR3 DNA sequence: TGTGCCAGCAGCTTGGGAACATATGGAAACACCATATATTTT.

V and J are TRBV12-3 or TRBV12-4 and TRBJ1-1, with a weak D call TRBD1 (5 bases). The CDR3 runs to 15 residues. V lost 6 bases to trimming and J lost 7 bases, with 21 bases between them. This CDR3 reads CASSSRTEGRGEAFF. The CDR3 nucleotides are TGTGCCAGCAGCTCCCGGACGGAGGGGAGGGGTGAAGCTTTCTTT.

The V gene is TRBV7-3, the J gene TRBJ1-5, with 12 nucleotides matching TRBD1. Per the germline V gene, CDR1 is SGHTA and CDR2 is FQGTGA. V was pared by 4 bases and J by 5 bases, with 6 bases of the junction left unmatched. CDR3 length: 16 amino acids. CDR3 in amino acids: CASSCRDRGHDQPQHF. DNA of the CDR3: TGTGCCAGCAGCTGCCGGGACAGGGGGCATGATCAGCCCCAGCATTTT.

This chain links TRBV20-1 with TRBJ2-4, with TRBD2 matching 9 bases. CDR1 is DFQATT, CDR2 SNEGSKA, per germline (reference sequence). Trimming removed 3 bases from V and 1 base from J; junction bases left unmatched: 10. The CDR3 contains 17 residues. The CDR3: CSASPLAGKGAKNIQYF. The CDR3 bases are TGCAGTGCTAGCCCCCTAGCGGGAAAGGGGGCCAAAAACATTCAGTACTTC.

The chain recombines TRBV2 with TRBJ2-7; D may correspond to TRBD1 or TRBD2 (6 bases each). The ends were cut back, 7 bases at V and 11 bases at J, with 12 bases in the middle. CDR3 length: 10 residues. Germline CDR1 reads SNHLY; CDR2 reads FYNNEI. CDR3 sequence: CASKGGLEYF. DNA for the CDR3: TGTGCCAGCAAGGGGGGCCTCGAGTACTTC.

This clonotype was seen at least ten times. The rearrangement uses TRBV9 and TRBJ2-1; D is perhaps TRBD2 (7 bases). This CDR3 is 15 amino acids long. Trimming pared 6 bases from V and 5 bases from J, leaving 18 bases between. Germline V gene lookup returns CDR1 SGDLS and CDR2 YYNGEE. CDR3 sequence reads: CASMGGPTGNNEQFF. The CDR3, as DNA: TGTGCCAGCATGGGGGGGCCTACTGGCAACAATGAGCAGTTCTTC.

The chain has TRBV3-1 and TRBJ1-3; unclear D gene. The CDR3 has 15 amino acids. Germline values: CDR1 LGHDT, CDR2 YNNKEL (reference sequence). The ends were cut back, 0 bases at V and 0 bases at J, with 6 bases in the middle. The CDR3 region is CASSQDGRSGNTIYF. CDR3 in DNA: TGTGCCAGCAGCCAAGACGGCCGCTCTGGAAACACCATATATTTT.

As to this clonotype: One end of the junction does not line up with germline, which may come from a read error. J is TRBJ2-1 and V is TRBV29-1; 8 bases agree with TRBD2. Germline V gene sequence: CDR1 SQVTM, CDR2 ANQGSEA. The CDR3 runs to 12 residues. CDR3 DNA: TGCAGCGTTGAAGAAGGAGGTAGCGGGATGGCCTTC. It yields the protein CSVEEGGSGMAF.

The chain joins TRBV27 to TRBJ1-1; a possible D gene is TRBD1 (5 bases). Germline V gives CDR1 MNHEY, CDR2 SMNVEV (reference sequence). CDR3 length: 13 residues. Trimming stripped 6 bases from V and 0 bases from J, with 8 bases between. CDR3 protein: CASRGTLNTEAFF. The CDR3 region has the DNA TGTGCCAGCAGAGGGACCTTGAACACTGAAGCTTTCTTT.

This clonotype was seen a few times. In DNA form, the CDR3 reads TGTGCCAGCAGCCAAAGTGGATACGAGCAGTACTTC. Its protein product is CASSQSGYEQYF. The chain carries TRBV11-3 and TRBJ2-7, with D unresolved. Trimming pared 5 bases from V and 4 bases from J, leaving 9 bases between. The CDR3 is 12 amino acids. Germline-derived CDR1 and CDR2 are SGHNT and YENEEA.

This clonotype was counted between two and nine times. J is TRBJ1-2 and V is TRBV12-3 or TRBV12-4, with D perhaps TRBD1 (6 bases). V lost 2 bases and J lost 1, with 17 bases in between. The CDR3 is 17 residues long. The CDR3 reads CASSLSSFRGVNYGYTF. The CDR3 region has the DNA TGTGCCAGCAGTTTAAGCTCCTTCAGGGGTGTTAACTATGGCTACACCTTC.

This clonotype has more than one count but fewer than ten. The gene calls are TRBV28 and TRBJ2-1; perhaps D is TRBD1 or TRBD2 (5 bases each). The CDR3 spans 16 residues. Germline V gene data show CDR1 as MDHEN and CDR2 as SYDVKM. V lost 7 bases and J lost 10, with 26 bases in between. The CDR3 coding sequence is TGTGCCAGCAACTACCCCCCCGGGGACCTCCCATTGGAGCAGTTCTTC. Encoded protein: CASNYPPGDLPLEQFF.

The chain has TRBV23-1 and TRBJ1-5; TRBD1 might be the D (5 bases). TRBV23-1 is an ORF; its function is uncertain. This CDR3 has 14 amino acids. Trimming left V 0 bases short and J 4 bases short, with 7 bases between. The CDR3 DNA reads TGCGCCAGCAGTCAATCCAAGGGGAATCAGCCCCAGCATTTT. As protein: CASSQSKGNQPQHF.

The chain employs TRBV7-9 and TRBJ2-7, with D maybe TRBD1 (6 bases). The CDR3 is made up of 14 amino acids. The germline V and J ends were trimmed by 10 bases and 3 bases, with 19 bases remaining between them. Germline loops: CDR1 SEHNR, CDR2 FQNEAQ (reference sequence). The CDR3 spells CATVGSDRNYEQYF. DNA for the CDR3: TGTGCCACAGTCGGGTCGGACAGAAACTACGAGCAGTACTTC.

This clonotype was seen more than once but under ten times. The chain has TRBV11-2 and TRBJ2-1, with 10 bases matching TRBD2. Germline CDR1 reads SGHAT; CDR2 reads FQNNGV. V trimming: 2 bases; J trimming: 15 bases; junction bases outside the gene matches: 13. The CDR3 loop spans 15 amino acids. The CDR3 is CASSLRSGGPRDAFF. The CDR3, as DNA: TGTGCCAGCAGCTTACGTAGCGGGGGGCCCCGAGACGCGTTCTTC.

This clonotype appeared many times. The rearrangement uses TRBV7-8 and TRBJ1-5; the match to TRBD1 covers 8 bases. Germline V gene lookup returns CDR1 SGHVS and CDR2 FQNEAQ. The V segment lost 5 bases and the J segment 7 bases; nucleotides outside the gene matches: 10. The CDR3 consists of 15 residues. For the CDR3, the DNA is TGTGCCAGCAGCAGACGCGGACAGGGACGGCAGCCCCAGCATTTT. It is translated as CASSRRGQGRQPQHF.

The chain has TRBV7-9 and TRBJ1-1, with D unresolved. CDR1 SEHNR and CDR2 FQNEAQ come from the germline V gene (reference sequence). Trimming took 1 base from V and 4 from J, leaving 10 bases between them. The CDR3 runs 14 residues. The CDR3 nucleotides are TGTGCCAGCAGCTTAGAGTGGCGGCTCACTGAAGCTTTCTTT. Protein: CASSLEWRLTEAFF.

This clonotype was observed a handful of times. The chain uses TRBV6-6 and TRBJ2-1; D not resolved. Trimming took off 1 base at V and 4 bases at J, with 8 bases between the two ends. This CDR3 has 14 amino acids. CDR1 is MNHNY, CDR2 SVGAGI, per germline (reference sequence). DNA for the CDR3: TGTGCCAGCAGTTACTTGTCTAGGTACAATGAGCAGTTCTTC. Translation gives CASSYLSRYNEQFF.

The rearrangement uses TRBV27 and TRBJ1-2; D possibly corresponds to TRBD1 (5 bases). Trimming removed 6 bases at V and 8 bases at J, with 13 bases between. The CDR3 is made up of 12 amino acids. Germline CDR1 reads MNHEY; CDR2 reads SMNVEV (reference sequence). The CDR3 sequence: CASSPQGEGYTF. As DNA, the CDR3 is TGTGCCAGCAGCCCCCAGGGAGAAGGCTACACCTTC.

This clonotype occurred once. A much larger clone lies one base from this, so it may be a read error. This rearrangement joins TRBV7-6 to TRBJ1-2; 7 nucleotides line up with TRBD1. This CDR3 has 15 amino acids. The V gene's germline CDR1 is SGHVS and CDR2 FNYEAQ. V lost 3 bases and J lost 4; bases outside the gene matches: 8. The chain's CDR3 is CASSFGAGGRYGYTF. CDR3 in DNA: TGTGCCAGCAGCTTTGGGGCAGGGGGACGCTATGGCTACACCTTC.

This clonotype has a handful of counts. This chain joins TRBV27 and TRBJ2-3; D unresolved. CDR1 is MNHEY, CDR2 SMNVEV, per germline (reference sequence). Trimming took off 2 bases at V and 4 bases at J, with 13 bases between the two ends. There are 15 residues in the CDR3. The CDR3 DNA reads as TGTGCCAGCAGTTTAGCTCCTCAGCTGGCAGATACGCAGTATTTT. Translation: CASSLAPQLADTQYF.

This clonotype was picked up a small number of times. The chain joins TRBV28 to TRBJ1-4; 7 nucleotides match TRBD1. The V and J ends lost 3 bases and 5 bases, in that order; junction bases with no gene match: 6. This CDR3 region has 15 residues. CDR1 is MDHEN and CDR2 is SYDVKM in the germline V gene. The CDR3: CASSLFRDRNEKLFF. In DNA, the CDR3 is TGTGCCAGCAGTTTGTTCCGGGACAGAAATGAAAAACTGTTTTTT.

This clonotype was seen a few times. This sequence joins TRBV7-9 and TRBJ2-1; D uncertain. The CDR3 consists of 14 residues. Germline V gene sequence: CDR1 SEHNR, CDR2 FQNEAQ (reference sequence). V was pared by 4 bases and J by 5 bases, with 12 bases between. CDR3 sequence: CASSSDAVHNEQFF. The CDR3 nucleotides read TGTGCCAGCAGCTCAGACGCGGTTCACAATGAGCAGTTCTTC.

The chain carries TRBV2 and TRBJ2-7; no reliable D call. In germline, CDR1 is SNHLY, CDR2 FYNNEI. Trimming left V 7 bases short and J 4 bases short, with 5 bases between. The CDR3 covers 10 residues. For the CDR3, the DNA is TGTGCCAGCACTGGGTACGAGCAGTACTTC. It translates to CASTGYEQYF.

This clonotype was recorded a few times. In DNA, the CDR3 is TGTGCCAGCAGCTTAGCGGGACATTTGGATACGCAGTATTTT. This codes for CASSLAGHLDTQYF. This chain uses TRBV11-1 with TRBJ2-3, with TRBD1 as a possible D gene (6 bases). Per the germline V gene, CDR1 is SGHAT and CDR2 is FQDESV (reference sequence). The V end was cut by 0 bases, the J end by 6 bases, with 10 bases between. The CDR3 runs to 14 residues.

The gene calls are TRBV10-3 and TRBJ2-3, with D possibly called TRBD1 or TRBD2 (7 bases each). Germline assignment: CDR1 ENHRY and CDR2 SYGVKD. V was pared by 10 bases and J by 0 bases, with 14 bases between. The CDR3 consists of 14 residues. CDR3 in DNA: TGTGCCACCCGCAGGGGGGGGAGCACAGATACGCAGTATTTT. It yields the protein CATRRGGSTDTQYF.